This T cell receptor beta chain was recovered during a study of shared clonotypes between healthy human individuals. TCRdb's copy holds only in-frame clones and misses some; the assay was immunoSEQ multiplex PCR. The data hold some 1,100,000 clones, with around 78% observed a single time. The CDR3 totals 12 residues. The V end lost 7 bases, the J end lost 3 bases, and 10 bases lay between the germline ends. Per germline, CDR1 MNHNY and CDR2 SVGAGI (reference sequence). Findings of the study overall: Relative to clonotypes present in all four donors, those not shared had lower generation probabilities.

A word on this clone: Antigen: not known.

This TCR came from a man aged 18 to 30 in good health. Some clones in this sample may be carry-over from other donors' samples. The sample comprised memory CD4+ T cells from PBMCs. Subset specified: CD45RA-negative fraction. The rearrangement joins TRBV6-6 to TRBJ2-7; no clear D. This chain's CDR3 is CASKAGDYEQYF. CDR3 nucleotides: TGTGCCAGCAAGGCAGGAGACTACGAGCAGTACTTC.